This T cell receptor (beta chain) was sequenced during a study of brain T cells in children with intractable seizures. The CDR3 is 17 residues long. Germline V gene lookup returns CDR1 SNHLY and CDR2 FYNNEI. The V gene end was trimmed by 6 bases and the J gene end by 0 bases; junction bases not matched to a gene: 4. This table comes from immunoSEQ multiplex PCR, and its TCRdb copy is limited to in-frame clones, with some not included. The sample carries tens of thousands of clones, 90% recorded once. The input for sequencing was peripheral blood, taken at surgery. This receptor was obtained from a girl aged 2 to 9 with tuberous sclerosis and intractable seizures. The chain recombines TRBV2 with TRBJ1-6; 11 bases are a match to TRBD1. As DNA, the CDR3 is TGTGCCAGCAGCGGGACAGGGGGTAGCTCCTATAATTCACCCCTCCACTTT. This encodes CASSGTGGSSYNSPLHF.